Below, 21 T cell receptor beta chains from the same sample are listed, as sequenced in a study of blood T cell repertoires in COVID-19. Profiled with immunoSEQ multiplex PCR; TCRdb holds only in-frame clones, not every one. This sample carries about 240,000 clones, approximately 86% of them seen once, and the ten largest clones take around 2.6%. The sequencing input was PBMCs or T cells enriched from blood (not recorded which). The receptor source for this set is a woman under 40 with acute COVID-19.

The chain combines TRBV21-1 with TRBJ1-4. TRBV21-1 is an annotated pseudogene. The CDR3 is 20 amino acids. The CDR3 spells CASSNPAAGGPTGLDEKLFF. CDR3 coding DNA: TGTGCCAGCAGCAATCCCGCTGCGGGAGGGCCGACAGGGTTGGATGAAAAACTGTTTTTT.

The chain is built from TRBV13 and TRBJ1-1; D call uncertain. This CDR3 has 13 amino acids. V was clipped by 3 bases and J by 1 base, with 6 bases between them. Germline CDR1 and CDR2: PRHDT and FYEKMQ (reference sequence). CDR3 region: CASSLEGNTEAFF. CDR3 DNA sequence: TGTGCCAGCAGCTTGGAGGGGAACACTGAAGCTTTCTTT.

This chain joins TRBV5-1 and TRBJ1-6; D possibly corresponds to TRBD1 (6 bases). This CDR3 spans 15 amino acids. V shed 0 bases and J shed 9 bases, with 13 bases lying between them. Germline CDR1 is SGHRS and CDR2 is YFSETQ. The CDR3, as DNA: TGCGCCAGCAGCTTGGGTCCAGGGGAGATTTCACCCCTCCACTTT. Its protein product is CASSLGPGEISPLHF.

The J gene is TRBJ2-7, the V gene TRBV5-1; TRBD1 matches at 8 bases. The CDR3 runs 14 residues. V lost 6 bases to trimming and J lost 6 bases; unmatched junction nucleotides: 11. CDR1 is SGHRS, CDR2 YFSETQ, per germline. In DNA, the CDR3 is TGCGCCAGCACGGCAGGGGACAGGACTGGCGAGCAGTACTTC. Amino acid sequence: CASTAGDRTGEQYF.

CDR3 loop: CASSQVLGQIYGYTF. CDR3 nucleotide sequence: TGCGCCAGCAGCCAAGTTTTGGGACAGATCTATGGCTACACCTTC. The chain recombines TRBV4-3 with TRBJ1-2; TRBD1 agrees at 7 bases. Trimming removed 1 base from V and 4 bases from J; junction bases left unmatched: 6. The length of the CDR3 is 15 residues. From germline, CDR1 is LGHNA and CDR2 YSLEER.

V is TRBV9 and J is TRBJ2-5, with TRBD1 as a possible D gene (5 bases). V lost 4 bases and J 2 bases, leaving 9 bases between the germline ends. CDR3 size: 13 residues. CDR1 is SGDLS and CDR2 is YYNGEE in the germline V gene. CDR3 in DNA: TGTGCCAGCAGCTTACAGGATCAAGAGACCCAGTACTTC. The encoded protein is CASSLQDQETQYF.

The gene calls are TRBV11-2 and TRBJ1-1; 8 positions agree with TRBD1. The CDR3 loop spans 14 amino acids. Germline lookup yields CDR1 SGHAT and CDR2 FQNNGV. Unmatched junction bases numbered 4, after V lost 3 bases and J lost 4 bases. The CDR3 nucleotides read TGTGCCAGCAGCTTCCGTACAGGGGGCACTGAAGCTTTCTTT. It translates to CASSFRTGGTEAFF.

Concerning this clone itself: Germline and junction disagree at one end, which may indicate a read error. The chain uses TRBV3-1 (or the pseudogene TRBV3-2) and TRBJ2-1; 8 nucleotides line up with TRBD1. The germline CDR1 and CDR2 sequences are LGHDT and YNNKEL (reference sequence). The CDR3 is made up of 13 amino acids. The CDR3 spells CASSQDADRVSLF. The CDR3 DNA reads TGTGCCAGCAGCCAAGATGCGGACAGGGTATCGCTCTTC.

This clone was seen a few times. V usage is TRBV7-9 and J usage is TRBJ1-6; 8 bases match TRBD1. Looked up from germline, CDR1 is SEHNR and CDR2 is FQNEAQ (reference sequence). The CDR3 has 15 amino acids. Unmatched junction bases numbered 8, after V lost 3 bases and J lost 10 bases. CDR3 sequence: CASSFGQGLDSPLHF. The DNA of the CDR3 is TGTGCCAGCAGCTTCGGACAGGGATTGGACTCACCCCTCCACTTT.

This clone has at least ten counts. The V call is TRBV28, the J call TRBJ1-6; no clear D. The germline V gene has CDR1 MDHEN and CDR2 SYDVKM. V lost 5 bases, J lost 10 bases, and 18 bases lay in between. The CDR3 runs to 15 residues. In DNA, the CDR3 is TGTGCCAGCAGTCCCCCGGACGCCCCGGGGTCACCCCTCCACTTT. This codes for CASSPPDAPGSPLHF. Together with reference TRBV28 and TRBJ1-6, the CDR3 gives the full variable domain: DVKVTQSSRYLVKRTGEKVFLECVQDMDHENMFWYRQDPGLGLRLIYFSYDVKMKEKGDIPEGYSVSREKKERFSLILESASTNQTSMYLCASSPPDAPGSPLHFGNGTRLTVT.

In this sample, this clone turned up a few times. This rearrangement joins TRBV7-2 to TRBJ1-2; D remains unclear. The V end was cut by 1 base, the J end by 0 bases, with 12 bases between. This CDR3 spans 16 amino acids. Germline CDR1 SGHTA, CDR2 FQGNSA. The CDR3 coding sequence is TGTGCCAGCAGCTTAGGCAGGTCCAATCCTAACTATGGCTACACCTTC. It codes for CASSLGRSNPNYGYTF. Together with reference TRBV7-2 and TRBJ1-2, the CDR3 gives the full variable domain: GAGVSQSPSNKVTEKGKDVELRCDPISGHTALYWYRQSLGQGLEFLIYFQGNSAPDKSGLPSDRFSAERTGGSVSTLTIQRTQQEDSAVYLCASSLGRSNPNYGYTFGSGTRLTVV.

V and J are TRBV12-3 or TRBV12-4 and TRBJ1-5, with 7 bases that match TRBD1. This CDR3 contains 13 residues. The V and J ends lost 5 bases and 7 bases, in that order; junction bases with no gene match: 5. CDR3 DNA sequence: TGTGCCAGCAGTATGGACAGGCTCCAGCCCCAGCATTTT. It is translated as CASSMDRLQPQHF.

The CDR3 loop is CASSEEGRGTDTQYF. CDR3 DNA: TGTGCCAGCAGTGAAGAGGGCAGGGGCACAGATACGCAGTATTTT. V gene TRBV2 combines with J gene TRBJ2-3, with a possible D match to TRBD1 (5 bases). Germline V lookup: CDR1 SNHLY, CDR2 FYNNEI. V was pared by 1 base and J by 1 base, with 9 bases between. This CDR3 has 15 amino acids.

The genes are TRBV12-5 and TRBJ2-5; D may be TRBD2 (6 bases). Trimming shortened V by 6 bases and J by 5 bases, and 10 bases separated the two germline ends. The CDR3 runs to 12 residues. Germline loops: CDR1 LGHNT, CDR2 FRNRAP. The CDR3 loop is CASGTAGETQYF. DNA of the CDR3: TGTGCTAGTGGAACCGCGGGGGAGACCCAGTACTTC.

This clone came up once. This chain connects TRBV11-2 to TRBJ2-7; D gene uncertain. Germline CDR1 reads SGHAT; CDR2 reads FQNNGV. V lost 5 bases, J lost 0 bases, and 5 bases lay in between. The length of the CDR3 is 12 residues. The CDR3 nucleotides read TGTGCCAGCAGCCTTAGCTCCTACGAGCAGTACTTC. Amino acid sequence: CASSLSSYEQYF.

J is TRBJ2-7 and V is TRBV7-2, with D perhaps TRBD1 (5 bases). Germline V lookup: CDR1 SGHTA, CDR2 FQGNSA. The V gene lost 4 bases and the J gene lost 6 bases, with 19 bases spanning the gap. This CDR3 has 15 amino acids. The CDR3 nucleotides read TGTGCCAGCAGCTCTTCCGAGGACCTCCAGGGCGAGCAGTACTTC. Translating gives CASSSSEDLQGEQYF.

Many counts were recorded for this clone. The chain joins TRBV5-1 to TRBJ2-7; 9 bases are shared with TRBD1. Germline lookup yields CDR1 SGHRS and CDR2 YFSETQ. The CDR3 extends over 15 amino acids. The junction had 9 bases not matched to a gene; V was cut back by 5 bases and J by 3 bases. The CDR3 protein is CASRPTGGAYYEQYF. CDR3 nucleotide sequence: TGCGCCAGCAGGCCCACAGGGGGCGCATACTACGAGCAGTACTTC.

The V gene is TRBV10-1, the J gene TRBJ2-7; D possibly corresponds to TRBD2 (6 bases). This CDR3 has 13 residues. Deletions cut 5 bases from V and 9 bases from J, with 17 bases between. Germline CDR1 reads WNHNN; CDR2 reads SYGVQD (reference sequence). The CDR3 protein is CASSPGGELGQYF. The CDR3 DNA reads as TGCGCCAGCAGTCCCGGAGGGGAACTCGGGCAGTACTTC.

The V call is TRBV10-3, the J call TRBJ2-3; possibly TRBD2 for D (6 bases). The V gene lost 2 bases and the J gene lost 0 bases, with 15 bases spanning the gap. This CDR3 contains 17 residues. Germline V gene sequence: CDR1 ENHRY, CDR2 SYGVKD. The CDR3 sequence is CAISETRDFTSTDTQYF. Here the CDR3 DNA reads TGTGCCATCAGTGAGACTCGGGACTTCACTAGCACAGATACGCAGTATTTT.

The chain employs TRBV4-1 and TRBJ1-2, with D maybe TRBD1 (5 bases). V shed 4 bases and J shed 4 bases, with 10 bases lying between them. The CDR3 length is 13 residues. The V gene's germline CDR1 is MGHRA and CDR2 YSYEKL. CDR3 region: CASSRGDGYGYTF. The CDR3 nucleotides are TGCGCCAGCAGCCGCGGGGACGGCTATGGCTACACCTTC.

The V call is TRBV4-1, the J call TRBJ2-1, with D hard to call. Deletions cut 1 base from V and 1 base from J, with 5 bases between. The CDR3 has 14 residues. Germline values: CDR1 MGHRA, CDR2 YSYEKL. The CDR3 bases are TGCGCCAGCAGCCAAGGAGGATCCTACAATGAGCAGTTCTTC. It translates to CASSQGGSYNEQFF.